This T cell receptor (beta chain) comes out of a study of blood T cell repertoires in COVID-19 (dated by TCRdb to the early 2020s). Study-level background: Samples from collaborators originated in the United States, Italy and Spain and spanned both the acute and convalescent phases of COVID-19. The prospective study material was composed of cDNA or gDNA derived from T cells, B-cell-depleted T cells, or PBMCs. The dataset comprised deeply sampled blood TCRbeta repertoires from subjects exposed to, actively infected with, or recovered from COVID-19. The repertoires were released in a freely available public database intended as a resource for research on the immune response to SARS-CoV-2. The samples were drawn from the first 160 participants of the ongoing ImmuneRACE study and from over 950 subjects provided by 6 global collaborators. A de-identified subject ID, COVID-19 status, age in years and sex were almost always included in the sample metadata. HLA class I and class II types, where available, came from metadata supplied by the sample provider rather than from assay-based typing. Beyond this particular receptor, the publication reports: Clinical and demographic metadata were provided uncurated, with the amount varying by source and participant.

One collaborating source in Seattle enrolled patients during active infection and followed them longitudinally through the course of disease. Each collaborating institution followed its own protocols to collect whole blood in K2EDTA tubes. Collaborator samples were shipped for TCRbeta analysis as frozen whole blood, isolated PBMCs, or DNA extracted from either sample type. As for this clone: No antigen is known for it. No base-level quality is on record; no much larger clone is a single base apart.

TCRbeta CDR3 regions were amplified from genomic DNA by means of the immunoSEQ Assay, a bias-controlled multiplex PCR. In the authors' own workflow: Within the assay, amplification of reference gene primers was used to estimate how many nucleated cells each sample contained. To quantify the absolute abundance of each unique TCRbeta CDR3 rearrangement, sequence reads were collapsed and filtered. For each sample, productive Simpson clonality was calculated as the square root of Simpson's diversity index across productive rearrangements. The source is immuneACCESS, and TCRdb retained only in-frame sequences with V and J called. Part of the clones is not carried over; for the studies checked, unresolved V genes explain less than half of this, and the remainder is unexplained. That table gives V, J and clone size, and the DNA gave D and trimming. The sample table shows 430,000 or so clones, and roughly 90% are seen once. The ten largest clones take up roughly 0.87% of the sample.

Trimmed from V: 3 bases; trimmed from J: 8 bases; junction bases lacking a gene match: 7. From cysteine to phenylalanine, the CDR3 is 14 amino acids long. Only the CDR3 portion is preserved as DNA: 42 bases, with reading frame beginning at the first base. The germline V gene (reference sequence) gives CDR1 as MNHEY and CDR2 as SMNVEV. Material for sequencing was peripheral blood. The chain couples TRBV27 to TRBJ2-1; 7 of the junction bases match TRBD2. The source of this sequence is a man aged 18-30 years with COVID-19, enrolled during active disease. The nucleotide sequence reads TGTGCCAGCAGTTTCCGGGCGGGAGCCTATGAGCAGTTCTTC. Translated, it gives CASSFRAGAYEQFF.